One and the same sample provided the 20 T cell receptor beta chains below, sequenced in a study of blood T cell repertoires in COVID-19. TCRdb keeps only in-frame clones here, not all; method: immunoSEQ multiplex PCR. The sample has approximately 350,000 clones; roughly 89% are singletons. The source material was peripheral blood. The receptors derive from a woman aged 18 to 35 who had recovered from COVID-19.

This chain joins TRBV2 and TRBJ2-2; D may be TRBD2 (5 bases). This CDR3 contains 15 residues. V lost 8 bases and J lost 4, with 17 bases in between. In germline, CDR1 is SNHLY, CDR2 FYNNEI. The CDR3 reads CASQKEAAGTGELFF. CDR3 bases: TGTGCCAGCCAAAAGGAGGCCGCGGGCACCGGGGAGCTGTTTTTT. Using reference TRBV2 and TRBJ2-2 for the parts outside the CDR3, the full variable domain is EPEVTQTPSHQVTQMGQEVILRCVPISNHLYFYWYRQILGQKVEFLVSFYNNEISEKSEIFDDQFSVERPDGSNFTLKIRSTKLEDSAMYFCASQKEAAGTGELFFGEGSRLTVL.

This clone was seen just once. V and J are TRBV30 and TRBJ1-1, with TRBD1 matching 8 bases. The CDR3 extends over 13 amino acids. The germline CDR1 and CDR2 sequences are GTSNPN and SVGIG (reference sequence). Trimming cost V 5 bases and J 6 bases; bases outside gene matches: 8. The CDR3 DNA reads as TGTGCCTGGTACAGGGGGAGAGGTGCTGAAGCTTTCTTT. Its protein product is CAWYRGRGAEAFF. The complete variable domain, with remaining parts taken from reference TRBV30 and TRBJ1-1, reads SQTIHQWPATLVQPVGSPLSLECTVEGTSNPNLYWYRQAAGRGLQLLFYSVGIGQISSEVPQNLSASRPQDRQFILSSKKLLLSDSGFYLCAWYRGRGAEAFFGQGTRLTVV.

The V call is TRBV7-9, the J call TRBJ1-1; the D gene is possibly TRBD1 (5 bases). Germline V CDR1 and CDR2: SEHNR, FQNEAQ (reference sequence). CDR3 length: 17 amino acids. V lost 3 bases and J 5 bases, leaving 22 bases between the germline ends. The DNA for the CDR3 is TGTGCCAGCAGCTTCCCTCACGGACCGGGGGGTGTTACTGAAGCTTTCTTT. Amino acid sequence: CASSFPHGPGGVTEAFF.

The chain uses TRBV5-4 and TRBJ2-3; D possibly corresponds to TRBD1 (6 bases). CDR1 SGHNT and CDR2 YYREEE come from the germline V gene (reference sequence). Trimming left V 0 bases short and J 8 bases short, with 13 bases between. The CDR3 has 14 residues. The CDR3 region is CASSLVAGDGTQYF. The CDR3 bases are TGTGCCAGCAGCTTGGTGGCAGGGGATGGTACGCAGTATTTT.

The CDR3 protein is CASSPPHGGGLMNTEAFF. DNA of the CDR3: TGTGCCAGCAGTCCGCCTCACGGAGGGGGCCTTATGAACACTGAAGCTTTCTTT. The chain combines TRBV2 with TRBJ1-1; 7 bases fit TRBD1. The length of the CDR3 is 18 residues. CDR1 is SNHLY and CDR2 is FYNNEI in the germline V gene. The V gene end was trimmed by 5 bases and the J gene end by 0 bases; junction bases not matched to a gene: 15.

The chain carries TRBV29-1 and TRBJ1-2, with a tentative D call TRBD1 (5 bases). Germline CDR1 and CDR2: SQVTM and ANQGSEA. The CDR3 has 13 amino acids. Trimming removed 2 bases from V and 1 base from J, with 8 bases in between. The CDR3 DNA sequence: TGCAGCGTTGAACCCAGGGTTAACTATGGCTACACCTTC. This gives the protein CSVEPRVNYGYTF.

The chain joins TRBV11-3 to TRBJ2-3; D possibly corresponds to TRBD2 (6 bases). V gave up 0 bases and J gave up 5 bases, with 12 bases separating them. Germline lookup yields CDR1 SGHNT and CDR2 YENEEA. The CDR3 extends over 15 amino acids. The CDR3 protein is CASSLDLGRGDTQYF. CDR3 DNA sequence: TGTGCCAGCAGCTTAGATCTCGGGCGGGGAGATACGCAGTATTTT. The variable domain in full, completed from reference TRBV11-3 and TRBJ2-3, reads EAGVVQSPRYKIIEKKQPVAFWCNPISGHNTLYWYLQNLGQGPELLIRYENEEAVDDSQLPKDRFSAERLKGVDSTLKIQPAELGDSAVYLCASSLDLGRGDTQYFGPGTRLTVL.

The chain joins TRBV14 to TRBJ2-1, with D hard to call. The V gene lost 0 bases and the J gene lost 4 bases, with 16 bases spanning the gap. The CDR3 totals 17 residues. Germline CDR1 and CDR2: SGHDN and FVKESK. In nucleotides, the CDR3 is TGTGCCAGCAGCCAAGATGACCCAGCGACCCTATACAATGAGCAGTTCTTC. Its protein is CASSQDDPATLYNEQFF.

This rearrangement joins TRBV9 to TRBJ1-1, with 10 nucleotides matching TRBD1. V dropped 6 bases and J dropped 3; count of bases not matched to a gene: 5. The CDR3 totals 14 residues. CDR1 is SGDLS and CDR2 is YYNGEE in the germline V gene. The CDR3 DNA reads TGTGCCAGCACCCCCGGGACAGGGGACACTGAAGCTTTCTTT. Protein: CASTPGTGDTEAFF.

The chain employs TRBV24-1 and TRBJ2-1, with D uncertain. Germline V gene data show CDR1 as KGHDR and CDR2 as SFDVKD. The CDR3 length is 14 residues. V dropped 7 bases and J dropped 0 bases, with 9 bases sitting between them. CDR3 DNA sequence: TGTGCCACCAGCCACTACCCCTCCTACAATGAGCAGTTCTTC. It translates to CATSHYPSYNEQFF.

The J gene is TRBJ2-5, the V gene TRBV9; D might be TRBD2 (7 bases). The CDR3 consists of 16 residues. V lost 0 bases and J lost 2, with 14 bases in between. Germline CDR1 is SGDLS and CDR2 is YYNGEE. The CDR3 protein is CASSVGGGGTQETQYF. CDR3 DNA: TGTGCCAGCAGCGTAGGGGGGGGCGGGACTCAAGAGACCCAGTACTTC.

This clone was picked up a small number of times. V and J are TRBV5-1 and TRBJ2-1; 8 nucleotides align to TRBD2. This CDR3 has 13 amino acids. The J segment lost 6 bases and the V segment lost 4 bases, leaving 3 bases of the junction unmatched. Germline CDR1 and CDR2: SGHRS and YFSETQ. For the CDR3, the DNA is TGCGCCAGCAGCCTCGGGACTAGCAATGAGCAGTTCTTC. Amino acids: CASSLGTSNEQFF.

The chain joins TRBV18 to TRBJ2-1; D possibly corresponds to TRBD2 (6 bases). Trimming pared 1 base from V and 3 bases from J, leaving 13 bases between. The CDR3 is 16 amino acids. Germline values: CDR1 KGHSH, CDR2 LQKENI. The CDR3 loop reads CASSPRSLGGYNEQFF. The DNA for the CDR3 is TGTGCCAGCTCACCACGCTCACTCGGGGGCTACAATGAGCAGTTCTTC.

This clone has more than one count but fewer than ten. This chain joins TRBV12-3 or TRBV12-4 and TRBJ1-1; D call uncertain. V was pared by 5 bases and J by 3 bases, with 4 bases between. This CDR3 is built from 11 residues. The CDR3, as DNA: TGTGCCAGCAGTCGGGACACTGAAGCTTTCTTT. Residues: CASSRDTEAFF.

The CDR3 DNA reads as TGTGCCAGCAGCTCGACAGGGGGCTTAGACGGGGAGCTGTTTTTT. Protein product: CASSSTGGLDGELFF. V is TRBV13 and J is TRBJ2-2, with 10 positions matching TRBD1. The germline V gene has CDR1 PRHDT and CDR2 FYEKMQ (reference sequence). The CDR3 is made up of 15 amino acids. The V and J ends lost 4 bases and 7 bases, in that order; junction bases with no gene match: 6.

The V call is TRBV7-9, the J call TRBJ2-5; 12 nucleotides agree with TRBD2. The CDR3 is made up of 18 amino acids. Germline-derived CDR1 and CDR2 are SEHNR and FQNEAQ (reference sequence). Trimming cost V 5 bases and J 4 bases; bases outside gene matches: 14. CDR3 loop: CASSPTTSGSIGRETQYF. The CDR3 bases are TGTGCCAGCAGCCCGACGACTAGCGGGAGTATCGGGCGAGAGACCCAGTACTTC. Supplemented by reference TRBV7-9 and TRBJ2-5, the full variable domain reads DTGVSQNPRHKITKRGQNVTFRCDPISEHNRLYWYRQTLGQGPEFLTYFQNEAQLEKSRLLSDRFSAERPKGSFSTLEIQRTEQGDSAMYLCASSPTTSGSIGRETQYFGPGTRLLVL.

The chain joins TRBV11-2 to TRBJ1-3; TRBD1 is a possible D gene (6 bases). The CDR3 spans 17 residues. Trimming cost V 6 bases and J 0 bases, with 18 bases left between them. The germline CDR1 and CDR2 sequences are SGHAT and FQNNGV. CDR3 nucleotide sequence: TGTGCCAGCAGATCCCTAGGGGGGGATGCCTCTGGAAACACCATATATTTT. Residues: CASRSLGGDASGNTIYF.

This clone was recorded once. A far larger clone is off by one base, so a read error is likely. The chain couples TRBV11-3 to TRBJ2-1; 8 bases are a match to TRBD2. The CDR3 runs to 15 residues. Germline loops: CDR1 SGHNT, CDR2 YENEEA. Germline trimming cut 5 bases from V and 3 bases from J; bases unmatched to any gene: 6. CDR3 region: CASSPASGYYNEQFF. For the CDR3, the DNA is TGTGCCAGCAGCCCGGCTAGCGGGTACTACAATGAGCAGTTCTTC.

This clone was seen just once. V and J are TRBV29-1 and TRBJ1-2, with D possibly being TRBD1 (6 bases). This CDR3 region has 16 residues. Germline V gene data show CDR1 as SQVTM and CDR2 as ANQGSEA. With 4 bases removed from V and 2 bases from J, the gap between germline ends came to 20 bases. This CDR3 is CSVGGGLARANYGYTF. The DNA for the CDR3 is TGCAGCGTTGGGGGGGGGCTAGCCAGGGCGAACTATGGCTACACCTTC.

The genes are TRBV9 and TRBJ2-3; 12 bases align to TRBD2. The CDR3 contains 17 residues. Germline V gene sequence: CDR1 SGDLS, CDR2 YYNGEE. After removal of 4 bases from V and 1 base from J, the junction contained 7 bases not matched to a gene. Here the CDR3 DNA reads TGTGCCAGCAGCTTACGGACTAGCGGGACGGGCACAGATACGCAGTATTTT. Translating it yields CASSLRTSGTGTDTQYF.